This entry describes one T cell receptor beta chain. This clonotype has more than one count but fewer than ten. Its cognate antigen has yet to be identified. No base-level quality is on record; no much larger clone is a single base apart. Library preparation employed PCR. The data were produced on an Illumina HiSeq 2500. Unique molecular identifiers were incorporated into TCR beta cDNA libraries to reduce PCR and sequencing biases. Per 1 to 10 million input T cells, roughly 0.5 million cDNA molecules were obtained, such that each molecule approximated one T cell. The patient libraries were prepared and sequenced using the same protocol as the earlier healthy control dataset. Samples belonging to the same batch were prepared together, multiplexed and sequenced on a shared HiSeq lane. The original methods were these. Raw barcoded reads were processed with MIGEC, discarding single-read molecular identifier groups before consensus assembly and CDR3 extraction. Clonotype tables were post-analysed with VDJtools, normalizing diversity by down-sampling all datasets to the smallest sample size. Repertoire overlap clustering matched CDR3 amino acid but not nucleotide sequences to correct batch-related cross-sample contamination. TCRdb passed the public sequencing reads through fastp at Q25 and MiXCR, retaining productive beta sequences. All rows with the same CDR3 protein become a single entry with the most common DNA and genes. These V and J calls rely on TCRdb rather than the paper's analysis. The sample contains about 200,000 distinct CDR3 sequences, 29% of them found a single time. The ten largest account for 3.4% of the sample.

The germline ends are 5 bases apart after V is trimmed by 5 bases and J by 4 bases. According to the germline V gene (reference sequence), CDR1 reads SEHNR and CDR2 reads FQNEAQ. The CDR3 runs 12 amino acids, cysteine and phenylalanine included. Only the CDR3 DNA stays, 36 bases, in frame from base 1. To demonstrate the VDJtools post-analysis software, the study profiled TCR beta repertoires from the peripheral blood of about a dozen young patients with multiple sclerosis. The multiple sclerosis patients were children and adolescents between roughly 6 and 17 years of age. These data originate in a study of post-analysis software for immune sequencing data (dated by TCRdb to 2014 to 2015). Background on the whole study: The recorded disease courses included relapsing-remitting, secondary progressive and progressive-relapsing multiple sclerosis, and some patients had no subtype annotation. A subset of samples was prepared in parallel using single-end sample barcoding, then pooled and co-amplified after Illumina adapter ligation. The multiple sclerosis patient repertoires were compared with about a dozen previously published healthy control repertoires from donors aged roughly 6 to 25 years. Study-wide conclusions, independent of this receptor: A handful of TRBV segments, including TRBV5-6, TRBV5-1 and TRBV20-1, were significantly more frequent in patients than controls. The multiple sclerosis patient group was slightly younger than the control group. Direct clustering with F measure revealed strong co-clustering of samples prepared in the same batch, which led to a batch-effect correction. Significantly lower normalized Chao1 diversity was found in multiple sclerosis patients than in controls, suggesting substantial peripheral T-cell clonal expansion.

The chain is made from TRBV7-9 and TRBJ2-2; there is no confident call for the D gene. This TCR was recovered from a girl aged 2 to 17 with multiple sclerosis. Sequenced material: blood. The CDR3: CASSRTTGELFF. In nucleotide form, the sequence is TGTGCCAGCAGCCGCACCACCGGGGAGCTGTTTTTT.